This is a list of T cell receptor beta chains from one sample in a study of shared clonotypes between healthy human individuals. Produced via immunoSEQ multiplex PCR; TCRdb's table is partial and in-frame only. The sample includes around 240,000 clones, about 65% of them seen just once. The sequencing input was memory CD4+ T cells sorted from blood. The receptors here all came from a man aged 25-45 years in good health. The CDR3 runs from the conserved cysteine through the conserved F or W. A D gene is named only where the DNA matches it firmly. For some rows the clone size is stated as once, few or many, or as a class when expanded; others skip it.

size,V,J,D,length,DNA,CDR3
NA,TRBV2,TRBJ1-1,NA,14,TGTGCCAGTCAGACCGGGACGGCGAACACTGAAGCTTTCTTT,CASQTGTANTEAFF
NA,TRBV19,TRBJ2-5,TRBD2,16,TGTGCCAGTAGGACTAGCGGGAGGGCCGGCGGGGAGACCCAGTACTTC,CASRTSGRAGGETQYF
NA,TRBV9,TRBJ2-1,TRBD1,16,TGTGCCAGCAGCGCCCGACAGGGGGCACTTAGTGATGAGCAGTTCTTC,CASSARQGALSDEQFF
NA,TRBV28,TRBJ2-4,NA,16,TGTGCCAGCAGCTTCCCGAAAGGGACAGCCAAAAACATTCAGTACTTC,CASSFPKGTAKNIQYF
NA,TRBV28,TRBJ2-5,TRBD2,16,TGTGCCAGCTCCCGGGGGGGCGGGGGTTTGGAAGAGACCCAGTACTTC,CASSRGGGGLEETQYF
NA,TRBV20-1,TRBJ1-2,NA,11,TGCAGTGTAGTGCAGGGGTTTGGCTACACCTTC,CSVVQGFGYTF
NA,TRBV9,TRBJ1-2,TRBD1,14,TGTGCCAGCAGCCCATCGACAGGGACCTATGGCTACACCTTC,CASSPSTGTYGYTF
NA,TRBV7-9,TRBJ2-7,TRBD2,14,TGTGCCAGCAGCTTAAGGGAGGGCCCCTACGAGCAGTACTTC,CASSLREGPYEQYF
NA,TRBV7-8,TRBJ2-5,TRBD1,15,TGTGCCAGCAGCTACCGACAGGGGGCGAGGGAGACCCAGTACTTC,CASSYRQGARETQYF
NA,TRBV4-3,TRBJ2-2,NA,14,TGCGCCAGCAGCCAAGGCCAGACTTACGGGGAGCTGTTTTTT,CASSQGQTYGELFF
NA,TRBV7-2,TRBJ2-3,TRBD2,11,TGTGCCAGCAGCGCGGGAGACACGCAGTATTTT,CASSAGDTQYF
NA,TRBV28,TRBJ2-7,NA,15,TGTGCCAGCAGTTTATCAGGAAGGAGCTCCTACGAGCAGTACTTC,CASSLSGRSSYEQYF
NA,TRBV7-9,TRBJ2-5,NA,15,TGTGCCAGCAGCTTGGTTGCCACAAATCAAGAGACCCAGTACTTC,CASSLVATNQETQYF
NA,TRBV29-1,TRBJ2-1,NA,15,TGCAGCGGGCGAAAGGGGGTCCGCTCCTACAATGAGCAGTTCTTC,CSGRKGVRSYNEQFF
few,TRBV7-2,TRBJ2-2,NA,16,TGTGCCAGCAGCTTAGTGCCTAGCAGGGGCACCGGGGAGCTGTTTTTT,CASSLVPSRGTGELFF
NA,TRBV14,TRBJ2-2,NA,17,TGTGCCAGCAGCCATGACCTACCCGGTTTTGACACCGGGGAGCTGTTTTTT,CASSHDLPGFDTGELFF
NA,TRBV6-4,TRBJ1-2,TRBD1,13,TGTGCCAGCAAGGGACAGGACAACTATGGCTACACCTTC,CASKGQDNYGYTF
many,TRBV5-1,TRBJ2-6,NA,17,TGCGCCAGCAGCTTGACTTTAGCCAACTCTGGGGCCAACGTCCTGACTTTC,CASSLTLANSGANVLTF